Described below is a single TCR beta chain sequence and its context. The target antigen is unknown. This record comes from a study of cytomegalovirus exposure and HLA in healthy donors. General study results and limits: Later analysis showed most CMV-associated TCR beta chains appearing HLA-restricted. In a later analysis, an Asian-associated ancestry cluster reportedly showed fewer N-insertions than the roughly 730-donor mean.

The CDR3 contains 16 residues. The J segment lost 2 bases and the V segment lost 3 bases, leaving 8 bases of the junction unmatched. Germline loops: CDR1 SNHLY, CDR2 FYNNEI. Primers for the PCR totalled 60 Vbeta and 13 Jbeta. Only in-frame clones appear in the TCRdb table, and some are missing; sequencing was by immunoSEQ multiplex PCR. The sample holds around 190,000 clones, about 88% seen once. The sequencing input was PBMCs. The receptor was derived from a young woman in good health and CMV-seronegative. The chain is built from TRBV2 and TRBJ2-7; 9 nucleotides agree with TRBD2. CDR3 residues: CASSELRTSETYEQYF. The CDR3 DNA follows: TGTGCCAGCAGTGAGCTCAGGACTAGCGAAACCTACGAGCAGTACTTC.